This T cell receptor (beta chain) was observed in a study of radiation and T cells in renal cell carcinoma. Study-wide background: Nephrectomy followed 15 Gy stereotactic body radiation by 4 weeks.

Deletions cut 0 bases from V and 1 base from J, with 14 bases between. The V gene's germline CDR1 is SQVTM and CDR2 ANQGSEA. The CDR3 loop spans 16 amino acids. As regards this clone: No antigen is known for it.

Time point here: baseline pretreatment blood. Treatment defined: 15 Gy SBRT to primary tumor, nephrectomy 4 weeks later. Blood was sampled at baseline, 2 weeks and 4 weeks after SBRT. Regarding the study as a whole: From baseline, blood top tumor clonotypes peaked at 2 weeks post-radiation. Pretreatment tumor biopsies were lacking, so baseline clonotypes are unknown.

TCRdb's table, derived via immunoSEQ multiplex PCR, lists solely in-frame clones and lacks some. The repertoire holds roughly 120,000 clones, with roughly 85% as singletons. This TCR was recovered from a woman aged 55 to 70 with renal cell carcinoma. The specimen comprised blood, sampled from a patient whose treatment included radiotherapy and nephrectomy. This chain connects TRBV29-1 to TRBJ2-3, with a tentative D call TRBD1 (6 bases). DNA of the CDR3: TGCAGCGTTGAAGATGGGCAGGGGAGACGCACAGATACGCAGTATTTT. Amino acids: CSVEDGQGRRTDTQYF.